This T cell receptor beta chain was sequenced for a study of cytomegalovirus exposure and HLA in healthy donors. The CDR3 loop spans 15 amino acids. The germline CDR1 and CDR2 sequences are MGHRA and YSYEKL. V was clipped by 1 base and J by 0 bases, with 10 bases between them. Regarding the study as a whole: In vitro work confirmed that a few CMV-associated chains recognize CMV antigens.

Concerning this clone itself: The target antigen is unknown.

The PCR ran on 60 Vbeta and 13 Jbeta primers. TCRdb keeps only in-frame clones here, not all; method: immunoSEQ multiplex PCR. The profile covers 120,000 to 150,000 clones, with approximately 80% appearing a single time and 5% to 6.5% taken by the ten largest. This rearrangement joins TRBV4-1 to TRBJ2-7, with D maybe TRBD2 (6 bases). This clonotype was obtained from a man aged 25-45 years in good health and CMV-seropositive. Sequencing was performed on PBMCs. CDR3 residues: CASSQAGLLSYEQYF. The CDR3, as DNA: TGCGCCAGCAGCCAAGCGGGACTTCTCTCCTACGAGCAGTACTTC.